These 29 T cell receptor beta chains were sequenced from one sample in a study of beta chain features in type 1 diabetes. What was sequenced were expressed TCRB transcripts, since all of the isolated RNA had been reverse transcribed. Measured with immunoSEQ multiplex PCR; TCRdb has only the in-frame clones, and not every one. The sample holds about 140,000 clones, approximately 10% seen once. Sequences were obtained from central memory CD4+ T cells from blood. These receptors originate from a woman aged 40 to 50 in good health.

This sequence joins TRBV5-1 and TRBJ2-1, with 10 positions matching TRBD1. This CDR3 spans 15 amino acids. The V gene end was trimmed by 5 bases and the J gene end by 2 bases; junction bases not matched to a gene: 4. Looked up from germline, CDR1 is SGHRS and CDR2 is YFSETQ. The CDR3 coding sequence is TGCGCCAGCAGTGCAGGGACAGGGGCCTACAATGAGCAGTTCTTC. It codes for CASSAGTGAYNEQFF.

The chain carries TRBV5-1 and TRBJ2-2; 9 nucleotides agree with TRBD1. Germline CDR1 is SGHRS and CDR2 is YFSETQ. CDR3 length: 17 amino acids. V was pared by 2 bases and J by 2 bases, with 7 bases of the junction left unmatched. The CDR3: CASSLTGGADNTGELFF. CDR3 nucleotides: TGCGCCAGCAGCTTAACAGGGGGCGCGGATAACACCGGGGAGCTGTTTTTT.

The chain's CDR3 is CASPGQANTEAFF. DNA for the CDR3: TGTGCCTCTCCCGGACAAGCGAACACTGAAGCTTTCTTT. The genes are TRBV6-6 and TRBJ1-1, with a possible D match to TRBD1 (5 bases). V was shortened by 11 bases and J by 1 base, with 14 bases between the two germline ends. The CDR3 length is 13 residues. Germline loops: CDR1 MNHNY, CDR2 SVGAGI (reference sequence).

This chain links TRBV11-2 with TRBJ1-1; D unclear. The CDR3 has 11 amino acids. Between the trimmed V and J ends, which lost 4 bases and 6 bases, there was a span of 6 bases. Germline CDR1 reads SGHAT; CDR2 reads FQNNGV. The CDR3 DNA is TGTGCCAGCAGCTCCTCCCCTGAAGCTTTCTTT. Its translation: CASSSSPEAFF.

The chain recombines TRBV18 with TRBJ2-2, with D maybe TRBD1 (6 bases). CDR3 size: 14 residues. V lost 5 bases, J lost 1 base, and 8 bases lay in between. CDR1 KGHSH and CDR2 LQKENI come from the germline V gene. The CDR3 DNA reads as TGTGCCAGCTCAGGACAGAAGAACACCGGGGAGCTGTTTTTT. It specifies CASSGQKNTGELFF.

The table lists this clone with a few counts. The chain joins TRBV11-2 to TRBJ2-5; the match to TRBD2 covers 10 bases. Losses at the gene ends were 5 bases for V and 11 bases for J; bases not matched to a gene: 14. Germline CDR1 reads SGHAT; CDR2 reads FQNNGV. The CDR3 runs to 15 residues. CDR3 sequence (DNA): TGTGCCAGCAGCCCACCGGCAGCGGGGGGGCCCCTTCAGTACTTC. Amino acids: CASSPPAAGGPLQYF.

The chain uses TRBV7-9 and TRBJ1-2; D is unresolved. The CDR3 runs to 10 residues. The germline V gene encodes CDR1 SEHNR and CDR2 FQNEAQ (reference sequence). V lost 5 bases and J lost 6, with 4 bases in between. DNA of the CDR3: TGTGCCAGCAGCAACAATGGCTACACCTTC. Protein sequence: CASSNNGYTF.

This rearrangement joins TRBV18 to TRBJ1-4; tentative D call: TRBD1 (6 bases). Germline V CDR1 and CDR2: KGHSH, LQKENI. Trimming stripped 4 bases from V and 5 bases from J, with 17 bases between. The CDR3 extends over 16 amino acids. The CDR3: CASSLQRQAFNEKLFF. The CDR3 coding sequence is TGTGCCAGCTCACTCCAGAGACAGGCGTTCAATGAAAAACTGTTTTTT.

This clone showed up just a few times. The chain couples TRBV5-6 to TRBJ2-1, with D unclear. Germline V gene data show CDR1 as SGHDT and CDR2 as YYEEEE. The CDR3 runs 14 residues. V dropped 0 bases and J dropped 6 bases, with 10 bases sitting between them. In DNA form, the CDR3 reads TGTGCCAGCAGCTTGGGGCAGTTTGCCAATGAGCAGTTCTTC. This encodes CASSLGQFANEQFF.

The chain carries TRBV11-2 and TRBJ2-3; 8 bases line up with TRBD2. The CDR3 runs to 18 residues. Trimming at V came to 1 base and at J to 6 bases, leaving 15 bases not matched to a gene. Germline V gene sequence: CDR1 SGHAT, CDR2 FQNNGV. CDR3 sequence (DNA): TGTGCCAGCAGCTTAGCCCCAAGGAGCGGGGGAGTGTTGGATACGCAGTATTTT. Translation: CASSLAPRSGGVLDTQYF.

This chain links TRBV11-2 with TRBJ2-5; 8 bases agree with TRBD2. The germline V gene has CDR1 SGHAT and CDR2 FQNNGV. CDR3 length: 15 amino acids. J lost 1 base, V lost 5 bases, and 6 bases had no gene match. The CDR3 bases are TGTGCCAGCAGCCCAGCCGGGGGGGTCCAAGAGACCCAGTACTTC. Translating gives CASSPAGGVQETQYF.

The genes are TRBV27 and TRBJ1-6; no reliable D call. The ends were cut back, 3 bases at V and 0 bases at J, with 9 bases in the middle. The length of the CDR3 is 16 residues. Germline-derived CDR1 and CDR2 are MNHEY and SMNVEV (reference sequence). This CDR3 is CASSFYSYSYNSPLHF. CDR3 DNA: TGTGCCAGCAGTTTCTACAGCTACTCCTATAATTCACCCCTCCACTTT.

The chain employs TRBV19 and TRBJ2-5; D is unclear. Trimming left V 6 bases short and J 4 bases short, with 6 bases between. Germline V gene lookup returns CDR1 LNHDA and CDR2 SQIVND (reference sequence). This CDR3 has 11 residues. The CDR3 is CASSQRETQYF. The CDR3 DNA sequence: TGTGCCAGTAGCCAGCGAGAGACCCAGTACTTC.

A few counts support this clone. The chain combines TRBV18 with TRBJ1-1, with 8 bases identical to TRBD1. Germline V CDR1 and CDR2: KGHSH, LQKENI. The trim removed 5 bases at V and 1 base at J, leaving 6 bases unmatched. The CDR3 is made up of 15 amino acids. This chain's CDR3 is CASSNLGQGNTEAFF. CDR3 nucleotides: TGTGCCAGCTCAAACCTCGGACAGGGGAACACTGAAGCTTTCTTT.

This clone was detected only a few times. This sequence joins TRBV9 and TRBJ1-2; D gene unclear. The CDR3 consists of 15 residues. Germline V lookup: CDR1 SGDLS, CDR2 YYNGEE. Trimming removed 0 bases from V and 5 bases from J, with 14 bases in between. The DNA for the CDR3 is TGTGCCAGCAGCGTAGCGGGAGACACCAGATATGGCTACACCTTC. This translates into CASSVAGDTRYGYTF.

This chain connects TRBV25-1 to TRBJ2-2; 8 bases line up with TRBD1. The junction had 7 bases not matched to a gene; V was cut back by 4 bases and J by 6 bases. Germline values: CDR1 MGHDK, CDR2 SYGVNS. The CDR3 spans 15 residues. For the CDR3, the DNA is TGTGCCAGCAGTGTAGGAACAGGGGGGTCCGGGGAGCTGTTTTTT. This translates into CASSVGTGGSGELFF.

This clone was seen repeatedly, ten times or more. This chain connects TRBV2 to TRBJ2-5; TRBD2 agrees at 8 bases. V was pared by 6 bases and J by 5 bases, with 11 bases of the junction left unmatched. CDR1 and CDR2 (germline): SNHLY, FYNNEI. CDR3 length equals 15 residues. The CDR3 is CASRRPGGAYETQYF. The CDR3 DNA sequence: TGTGCCAGCAGAAGACCCGGGGGGGCGTATGAGACCCAGTACTTC. The whole variable domain, filled in from reference TRBV2 and TRBJ2-5, reads EPEVTQTPSHQVTQMGQEVILRCVPISNHLYFYWYRQILGQKVEFLVSFYNNEISEKSEIFDDQFSVERPDGSNFTLKIRSTKLEDSAMYFCASRRPGGAYETQYFGPGTRLLVL.

J is TRBJ1-1 and V is TRBV2, with a weak D call TRBD1 (5 bases). This CDR3 spans 13 amino acids. V lost 7 bases and J lost 4, with 13 bases in between. In germline, CDR1 is SNHLY, CDR2 FYNNEI. CDR3 sequence (DNA): TGTGCCAGCACTTTCAGGGTTAGCACTGAAGCTTTCTTT. Amino acid sequence: CASTFRVSTEAFF.

The chain carries TRBV6-5 and TRBJ2-5; D remains unclear. The CDR3 loop spans 11 amino acids. Looked up from germline, CDR1 is MNHEY and CDR2 is SVGAGI. V was trimmed by 8 bases and J by 5 bases, leaving 9 bases between them. Here the CDR3 DNA reads TGTGCCAGCGGTCGAGTGGAGACCCAGTACTTC. The encoded protein is CASGRVETQYF.

This chain links TRBV6-4 with TRBJ1-6; 9 positions match TRBD1. After removal of 0 bases from V and 0 bases from J, the junction contained 9 bases not matched to a gene. Germline V CDR1 and CDR2: MRHNA, SNTAGT. The CDR3 is made up of 20 amino acids. The CDR3 protein is CASSDSGDRVGNSYNSPLHF. The CDR3 DNA is TGTGCCAGCAGTGACTCCGGGGACAGGGTTGGCAACTCCTATAATTCACCCCTCCACTTT.

This clone was observed a handful of times. The chain uses TRBV25-1 and TRBJ2-5; perhaps TRBD1 as D (5 bases). The CDR3 has 15 amino acids. The germline CDR1 and CDR2 sequences are MGHDK and SYGVNS. V dropped 3 bases and J dropped 5 bases, with 16 bases sitting between them. The CDR3 DNA reads TGTGCCAGCAGTGAGCCCAACAGGTTCTGGGAGACCCAGTACTTC. It yields the protein CASSEPNRFWETQYF.

This clone has more than one count but fewer than ten. The J gene is TRBJ1-1, the V gene TRBV18; weak D call: TRBD1 (5 bases). The CDR3 consists of 20 residues. Germline V gene sequence: CDR1 KGHSH, CDR2 LQKENI. V lost 3 bases, J lost 1 base, and 27 bases lay in between. CDR3 nucleotides: TGTGCCAGCTCACCCAGGCTCCTCCAGGGTCATGGTGCGGCGAACACTGAAGCTTTCTTT. It encodes CASSPRLLQGHGAANTEAFF.

The V gene is TRBV6-5, the J gene TRBJ2-1, with 14 bases identical to TRBD2. The germline gives CDR1 MNHEY, CDR2 SVGAGI. The CDR3 has 15 residues. V gave up 6 bases and J gave up 9 bases; unmatched junction bases: 7. The CDR3 protein is CASSSTSGGAREQFF. The DNA of the CDR3 is TGTGCCAGCAGCTCGACTAGCGGGGGGGCGCGTGAGCAGTTCTTC.

J is TRBJ2-5 and V is TRBV5-6, with TRBD1 matching over 9 bases. J lost 1 base, V lost 4 bases, and 17 bases had no gene match. Germline lookup yields CDR1 SGHDT and CDR2 YYEEEE. The CDR3 totals 19 residues. CDR3 in DNA: TGTGCCAGCAGCCCGCAGGGACAGGGCTGGCTAGCGGTCCAAGAGACCCAGTACTTC. It yields the protein CASSPQGQGWLAVQETQYF.

The chain recombines TRBV5-8 with TRBJ1-2; TRBD1 aligns across 7 bases. There are 15 residues in the CDR3. Germline CDR1 is SGHTS and CDR2 is YDEGEE. V dropped 4 bases and J dropped 4; count of bases not matched to a gene: 10. CDR3 sequence reads: CASSPPGDRAYGYTF. For the CDR3, the DNA is TGTGCCAGCAGCCCCCCAGGGGACAGAGCCTATGGCTACACCTTC.

V is TRBV5-1 and J is TRBJ2-3; 8 bases are shared with TRBD1. Losses at the gene ends were 0 bases for V and 1 base for J; bases not matched to a gene: 4. The germline gives CDR1 SGHRS, CDR2 YFSETQ. There are 16 residues in the CDR3. The CDR3 sequence is CASSLGTGQGTDTQYF. Here the CDR3 DNA reads TGCGCCAGCAGCTTGGGAACGGGACAGGGCACAGATACGCAGTATTTT.

The chain joins TRBV7-9 to TRBJ2-3; D not resolved. Trimming pared 1 base from V and 0 bases from J, leaving 5 bases between. The CDR3 spans 14 residues. Per the germline V gene, CDR1 is SEHNR and CDR2 is FQNEAQ (reference sequence). The CDR3 sequence is CASSLVSSTDTQYF. The CDR3 bases are TGTGCCAGCAGCTTAGTATCCAGCACAGATACGCAGTATTTT.

This clone was counted between two and nine times. The J gene is TRBJ2-1, the V gene TRBV10-3, with 8 bases fitting TRBD1. J was trimmed by 9 bases and V by 5 bases; bases with no gene match: 3. Germline lookup yields CDR1 ENHRY and CDR2 SYGVKD. The CDR3 sequence is 12 residues long. DNA for the CDR3: TGTGCCATCAGTCGACAGGGGACTGAGCAGTTCTTC. Encoded protein: CAISRQGTEQFF.

V is TRBV10-3 and J is TRBJ2-2, with 8 bases that match TRBD1. The germline V gene encodes CDR1 ENHRY and CDR2 SYGVKD. CDR3 length: 14 residues. J was trimmed by 6 bases and V by 0 bases; bases with no gene match: 0. This CDR3 is CAISESTGAGELFF. Here the CDR3 DNA reads TGTGCCATCAGTGAGTCGACAGGGGCCGGGGAGCTGTTTTTT.